The 3 T cell receptor beta chains given below trace back to one sample, sequenced in a study of naive CD8 T cells in extremely preterm neonates. Clones were sequenced by immunoSEQ multiplex PCR, and TCRdb holds only the in-frame ones, with some missing. The repertoire holds several thousand clones, about 98% seen once, with approximately 0.38% in the top ten. Specimen: naive CD8+ T cells from blood. These TCRs come from a human donor in good health.

The chain employs TRBV6-6 and TRBJ2-7, with D tentatively TRBD2 (5 bases). Germline values: CDR1 MNHNY, CDR2 SVGAGI (reference sequence). V was clipped by 0 bases and J by 2 bases, with 8 bases between them. The CDR3 contains 14 residues. The DNA for the CDR3 is TGTGCCAGCAGTTACTCGGAAGCGGCCTACGAGCAGTACTTC. It specifies CASSYSEAAYEQYF.

This clone has just one count. The chain has TRBV4-3 and TRBJ1-4; no clear D. V lost 0 bases and J 7 bases, leaving 12 bases between the germline ends. CDR1 is LGHNA and CDR2 is YSLEER in the germline V gene. CDR3 size: 15 residues. CDR3 coding DNA: TGCGCCAGCAGCCAAGATGAGGATCTGGGTGAAAAACTGTTTTTT. It is translated as CASSQDEDLGEKLFF.

Concerning this clone itself: The same CDR3 can be traced to other DNA sequences in this sample. The rearrangement links TRBV9 to TRBJ1-1, with unresolved D. CDR3 size: 14 residues. With 1 base removed from V and 1 base from J, the gap between germline ends came to 8 bases. CDR1 is SGDLS, CDR2 YYNGEE, per germline. The CDR3 sequence is CASSVHPGNTEAFF. CDR3 sequence (DNA): TGTGCCAGCAGCGTACATCCAGGGAACACTGAAGCTTTCTTT.